The present TCR beta chain was sequenced within a study of response to subunit inactivated influenza vaccine. A remark on this clonotype: Its antigen is unidentified.

Regarding the study as a whole: The authors suggested that few new T cells are recruited per seasonal influenza vaccination.

TCRdb itself ran the RT-PCR reads through MiXCR, one entry per CDR3 protein. The table lists 710,000 or so distinct CDR3 sequences, 15% to 18% of them singletons. The clonotype originates from a man aged 45-65 years who received an inactivated influenza vaccine. The sample in question was PBMCs from blood, obtained 11 to 12 days after vaccination.

Here the CDR3 DNA reads TGTGCCAGCAGTTACGGGGGGGGGTACCAAGAGACCCAGTACTTC. It codes for CASSYGGGYQETQYF. The genes are TRBV6-5 and TRBJ2-5, with TRBD2 identical over 7 bases. The germline gives CDR1 MNHEY, CDR2 SVGAGI. The V and J ends lost 2 bases and 0 bases, in that order; junction bases with no gene match: 3. The CDR3 totals 15 residues.